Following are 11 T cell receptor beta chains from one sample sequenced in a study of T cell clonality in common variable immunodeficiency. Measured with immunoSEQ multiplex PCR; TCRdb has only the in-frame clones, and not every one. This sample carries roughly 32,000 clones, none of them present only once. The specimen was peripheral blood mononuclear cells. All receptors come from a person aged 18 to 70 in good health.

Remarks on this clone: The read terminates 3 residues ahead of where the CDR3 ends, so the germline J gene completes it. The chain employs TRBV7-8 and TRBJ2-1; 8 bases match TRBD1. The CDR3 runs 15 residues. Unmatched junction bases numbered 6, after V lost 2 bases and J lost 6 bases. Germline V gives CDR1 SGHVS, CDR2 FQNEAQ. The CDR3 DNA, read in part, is TGTGCCAGCAGCTTACGGGACAGGACCACCAATGAG. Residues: CASSLRDRTTNE. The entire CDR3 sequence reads CASSLRDRTTNEQFF.

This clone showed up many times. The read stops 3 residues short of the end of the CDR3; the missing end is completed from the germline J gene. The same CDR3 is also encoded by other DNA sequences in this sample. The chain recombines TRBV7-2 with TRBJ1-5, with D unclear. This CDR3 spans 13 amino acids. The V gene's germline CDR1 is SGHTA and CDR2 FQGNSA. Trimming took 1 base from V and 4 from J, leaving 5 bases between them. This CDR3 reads CASSLGPNQPQHF. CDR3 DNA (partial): TGTGCCAGCAGCTTAGGGCCGAATCAGCCC.

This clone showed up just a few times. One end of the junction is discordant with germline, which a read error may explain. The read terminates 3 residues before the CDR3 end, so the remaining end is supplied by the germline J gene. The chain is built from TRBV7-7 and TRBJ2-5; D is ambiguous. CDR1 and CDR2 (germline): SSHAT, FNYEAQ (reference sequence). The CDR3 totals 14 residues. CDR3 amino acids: CASSLLTRGETQYF. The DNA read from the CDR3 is TGTGCTAGCAGTTTGCTTACACGAGGAGAGACC.

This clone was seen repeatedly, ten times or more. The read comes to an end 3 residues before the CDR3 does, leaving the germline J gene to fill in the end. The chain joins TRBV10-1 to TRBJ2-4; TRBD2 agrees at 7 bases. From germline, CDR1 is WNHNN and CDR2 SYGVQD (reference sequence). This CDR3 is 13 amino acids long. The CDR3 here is CASSEGRGTLQYF. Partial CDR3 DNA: TGCGCCAGCAGTGAGGGGAGGGGTACCCTT.

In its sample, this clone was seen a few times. The CDR3 DNA, read in part, is TGTGCCATCAACAGTGGGGGACTAGCGTACGAG. Translating gives CAINSGGLAYE. The full CDR3 protein reads CAINSGGLAYEQYF. The chain joins TRBV10-3 to TRBJ2-7; 10 bases agree with TRBD2. With the read ending 3 residues before the CDR3 end, the germline J gene is used to fill in that end. Germline values: CDR1 ENHRY, CDR2 SYGVKD. V shed 7 bases and J 4 bases; nucleotides not matched to a gene: 7. This CDR3 is built from 14 residues.

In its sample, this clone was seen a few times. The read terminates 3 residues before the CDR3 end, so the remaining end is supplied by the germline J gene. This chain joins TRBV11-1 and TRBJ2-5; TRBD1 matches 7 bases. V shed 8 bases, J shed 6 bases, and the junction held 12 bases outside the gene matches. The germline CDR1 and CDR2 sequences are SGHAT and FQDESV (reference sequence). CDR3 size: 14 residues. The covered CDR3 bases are TGTGCCAGCGGGCCAGGGGGTTTGGGAAAGACC. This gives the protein CASGPGGLGKT. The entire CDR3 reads CASGPGGLGKTQYF.

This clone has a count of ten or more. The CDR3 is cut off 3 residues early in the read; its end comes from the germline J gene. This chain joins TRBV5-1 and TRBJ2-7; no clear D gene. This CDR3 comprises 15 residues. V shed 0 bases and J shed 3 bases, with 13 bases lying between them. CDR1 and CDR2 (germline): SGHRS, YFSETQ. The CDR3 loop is CASSLDAASSYEQYF. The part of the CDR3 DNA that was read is TGCGCCAGCAGCTTGGACGCGGCCAGCAGCTACGAG.

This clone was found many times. The part of the CDR3 DNA that was read is TGTGCCAGCAGTCTAAACACCGGGGAG. Its translation is CASSLNTGE. The whole CDR3 is CASSLNTGELFF. V usage is TRBV9 and J usage is TRBJ2-2; D unresolved. The read halts 3 residues ahead of the CDR3 end, with the missing end drawn from the germline J gene. V lost 5 bases, J lost 2 bases, and 4 bases lay in between. The CDR3 contains 12 residues. Looked up from germline, CDR1 is SGDLS and CDR2 is YYNGEE.

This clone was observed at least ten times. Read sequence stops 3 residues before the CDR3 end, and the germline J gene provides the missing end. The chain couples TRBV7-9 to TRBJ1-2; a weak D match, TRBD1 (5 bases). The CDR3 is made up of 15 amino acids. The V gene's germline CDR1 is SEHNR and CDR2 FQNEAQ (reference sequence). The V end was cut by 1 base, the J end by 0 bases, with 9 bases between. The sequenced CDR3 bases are TGTGCCAGCAGCTTAGGACAGTCTCCTAACTATGGC. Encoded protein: CASSLGQSPNYG. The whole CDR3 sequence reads CASSLGQSPNYGYTF.

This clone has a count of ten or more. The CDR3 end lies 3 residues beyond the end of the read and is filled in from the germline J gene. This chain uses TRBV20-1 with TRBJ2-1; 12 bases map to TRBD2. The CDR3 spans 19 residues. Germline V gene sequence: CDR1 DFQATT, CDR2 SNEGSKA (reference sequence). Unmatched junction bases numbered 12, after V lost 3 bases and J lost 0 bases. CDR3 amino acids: CSASTPLAGGGRSYNEQFF. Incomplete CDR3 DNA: TGCAGTGCTAGTACTCCCCTAGCGGGAGGGGGGCGCTCCTACAATGAG.

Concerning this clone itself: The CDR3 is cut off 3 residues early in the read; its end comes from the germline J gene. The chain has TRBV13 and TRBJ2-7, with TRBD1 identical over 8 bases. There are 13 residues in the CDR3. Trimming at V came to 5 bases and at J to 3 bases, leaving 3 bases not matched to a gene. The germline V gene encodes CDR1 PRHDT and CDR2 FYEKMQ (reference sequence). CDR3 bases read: TGTGCCAGCAGCCGCAGGGGGCTCTACGAG. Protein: CASSRRGLYE. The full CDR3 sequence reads CASSRRGLYEQYF.